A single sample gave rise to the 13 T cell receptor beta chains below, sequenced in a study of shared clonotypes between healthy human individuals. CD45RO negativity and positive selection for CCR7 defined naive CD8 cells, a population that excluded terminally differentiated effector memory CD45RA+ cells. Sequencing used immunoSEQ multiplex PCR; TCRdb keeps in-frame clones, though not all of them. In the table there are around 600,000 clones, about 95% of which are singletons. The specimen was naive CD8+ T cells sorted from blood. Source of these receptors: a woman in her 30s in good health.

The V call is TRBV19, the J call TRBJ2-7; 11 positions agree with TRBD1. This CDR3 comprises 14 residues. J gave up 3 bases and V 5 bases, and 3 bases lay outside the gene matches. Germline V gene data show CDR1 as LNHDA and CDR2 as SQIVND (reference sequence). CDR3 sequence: CASSVGTGGYEQYF. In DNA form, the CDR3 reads TGTGCCAGTAGTGTTGGGACAGGGGGCTACGAGCAGTACTTC.

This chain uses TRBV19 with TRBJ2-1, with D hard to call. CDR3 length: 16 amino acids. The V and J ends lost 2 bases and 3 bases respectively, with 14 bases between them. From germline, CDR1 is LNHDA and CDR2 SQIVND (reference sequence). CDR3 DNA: TGTGCCAGTAGTATATTGGTTGGATTCGACTACAATGAGCAGTTCTTC. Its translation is CASSILVGFDYNEQFF.

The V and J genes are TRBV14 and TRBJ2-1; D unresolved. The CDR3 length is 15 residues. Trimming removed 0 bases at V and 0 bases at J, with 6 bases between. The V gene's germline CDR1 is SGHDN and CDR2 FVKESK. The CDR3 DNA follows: TGTGCCAGCAGCCAAGAGGCCAGCTCCTACAATGAGCAGTTCTTC. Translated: CASSQEASSYNEQFF. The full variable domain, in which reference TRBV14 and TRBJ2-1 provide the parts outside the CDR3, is EAGVTQFPSHSVIEKGQTVTLRCDPISGHDNLYWYRRVMGKEIKFLLHFVKESKQDESGMPNNRFLAERTGGTYSTLKVQPAELEDSGVYFCASSQEASSYNEQFFGPGTRLTVL.

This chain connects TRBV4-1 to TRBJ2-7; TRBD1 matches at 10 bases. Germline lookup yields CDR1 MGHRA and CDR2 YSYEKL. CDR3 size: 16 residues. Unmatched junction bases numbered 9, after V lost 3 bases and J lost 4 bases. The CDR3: CASSQGPGTGEYEQYF. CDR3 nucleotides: TGCGCCAGCAGCCAGGGACCCGGGACAGGGGAATACGAGCAGTACTTC.

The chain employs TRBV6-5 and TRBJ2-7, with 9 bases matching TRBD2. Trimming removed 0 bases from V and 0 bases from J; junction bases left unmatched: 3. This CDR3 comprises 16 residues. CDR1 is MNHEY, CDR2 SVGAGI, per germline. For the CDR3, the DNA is TGTGCCAGCAGTTACTCATTGACTAGCGGCTCCTACGAGCAGTACTTC. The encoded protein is CASSYSLTSGSYEQYF.

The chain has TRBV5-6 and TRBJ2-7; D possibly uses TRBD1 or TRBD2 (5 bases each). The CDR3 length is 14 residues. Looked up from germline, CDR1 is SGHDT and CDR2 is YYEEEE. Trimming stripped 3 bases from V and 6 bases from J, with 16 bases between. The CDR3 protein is CASSWPGRSSEQYF. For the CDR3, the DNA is TGTGCCAGCAGCTGGCCGGGACGATCATCCGAGCAGTACTTC.

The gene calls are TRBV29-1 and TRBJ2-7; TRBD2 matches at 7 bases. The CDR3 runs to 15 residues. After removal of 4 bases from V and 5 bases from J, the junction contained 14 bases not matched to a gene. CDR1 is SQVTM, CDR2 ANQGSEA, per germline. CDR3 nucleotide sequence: TGCAGCGTTGGATTAGCGGGCTCTAAAGGTGACGAGCAGTACTTC. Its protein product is CSVGLAGSKGDEQYF.

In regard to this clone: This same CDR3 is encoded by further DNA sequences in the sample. CDR3 loop: CASSLAGRSYEQYF. The CDR3 DNA is TGTGCCAGCAGCTTGGCAGGGCGCTCCTACGAGCAGTACTTC. The chain links TRBV5-6 to TRBJ2-7, with D tentatively TRBD1 (5 bases). Germline V gene data show CDR1 as SGHDT and CDR2 as YYEEEE. The CDR3 contains 14 residues. V was clipped by 0 bases and J by 0 bases, with 7 bases between them.

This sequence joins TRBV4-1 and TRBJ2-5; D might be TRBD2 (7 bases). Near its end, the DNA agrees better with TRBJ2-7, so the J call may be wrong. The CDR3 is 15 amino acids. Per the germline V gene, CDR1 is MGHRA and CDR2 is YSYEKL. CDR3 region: CASSLRGGGAHEQYF. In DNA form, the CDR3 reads TGCGCCAGCAGCCTTCGGGGAGGGGGAGCCCACGAGCAGTACTTC.

The CDR3 spells CASSLGLAGTPGELFF. For the CDR3, the DNA is TGTGCCAGCAGCTTGGGGCTAGCGGGAACACCCGGGGAGCTGTTTTTT. The chain couples TRBV5-6 to TRBJ2-2, with TRBD2 matching over 9 bases. CDR1 SGHDT and CDR2 YYEEEE come from the germline V gene. The V and J ends lost 0 bases and 6 bases, in that order; junction bases with no gene match: 6. CDR3 length: 16 amino acids.

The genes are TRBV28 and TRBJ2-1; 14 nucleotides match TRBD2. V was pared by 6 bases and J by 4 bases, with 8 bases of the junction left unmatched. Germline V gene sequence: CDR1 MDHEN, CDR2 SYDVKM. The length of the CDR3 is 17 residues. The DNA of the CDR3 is TGTGCCAGCAGCCCCGGGACTAGCGGGAGCCCATACAATGAGCAGTTCTTC. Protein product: CASSPGTSGSPYNEQFF.

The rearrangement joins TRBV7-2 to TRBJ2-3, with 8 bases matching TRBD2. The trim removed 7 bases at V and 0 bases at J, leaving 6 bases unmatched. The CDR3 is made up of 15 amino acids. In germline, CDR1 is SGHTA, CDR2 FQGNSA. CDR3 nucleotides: TGTGCCAGCACCTTTAGCGGGACTAGCACAGATACGCAGTATTTT. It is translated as CASTFSGTSTDTQYF.

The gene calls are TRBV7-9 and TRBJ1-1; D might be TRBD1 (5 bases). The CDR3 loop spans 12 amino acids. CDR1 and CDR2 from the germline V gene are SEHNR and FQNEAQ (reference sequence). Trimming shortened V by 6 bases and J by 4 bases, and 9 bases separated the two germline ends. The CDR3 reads CASSGGGTEAFF. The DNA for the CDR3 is TGTGCCAGCAGTGGTGGGGGCACTGAAGCTTTCTTT.